One TCR beta chain is described in this entry. It has no known antigen specificity. Base qualities are missing; no much larger clone stands one base away. All donors were healthy Caucasians. This entry belongs to a study of identical twins listed by TCRdb under 2016. About the investigation overall: TCR alpha and beta repertoires from monozygotic twins, unrelated adults of various ages and cord blood were deep-sequenced to test whether fetal clonotypes persist. To rule out contamination, the twin experiments were replicated at different times with different library preparation protocols. Here is what the overall study found, with its caveats: Out-of-frame TCR alpha sharing in monozygotic twins was systematically underestimated by recombination models, whereas sharing between unrelated individuals was in agreement with the recombination models. Zero-insertion analyses could be partly confounded by invariant T cells such as MAIT and iNKT, though diverse VJ usage argued against such confounding for most clonotypes. Because the same donors could not be followed over many years, conclusions were based on cross-sectional statistical analysis. Abundant cord blood beta clonotypes carried fewer insertions; young adult naive repertoires showed a weaker similar trend, while memory repertoires showed none. Compared with coincidental sharing between unrelated individuals, an excess of low generation-probability sequences was observed among out-of-frame TCR alpha sequences shared between twins. Excess twin sharing in beta out-of-frame sequences was weaker because fewer shared sequences lowered the signal-to-noise ratio.

From a lookup of the germline V gene (reference sequence), CDR1 and CDR2 are LGHDT and YNNKEL. V loses 4 bases of germline sequence and J loses 5 bases, and the interval between the two ends is 18 bases. The CDR3 goes from the cysteine to the phenylalanine over 16 residues. Only the CDR3 DNA is retained, 48 bases long and in frame from the first base. Library preparation used 5' RACE. Sequencing relied on an Illumina HiSeq 2000. Template switching introduced a universal primer binding site; the final cDNA contained a unique molecular identifier, enabling accurate counting of TCR cDNA molecules. Specific primers in the conserved constant-segment region were used to synthesize first-strand cDNA for the TCR alpha and beta chains. To control for contamination, every cDNA library carried two barcodes: a SMART-Mk sample barcode plus Illumina barcodes. Two successive PCR steps introduced TruSeq adapter sequences along with Illumina sample barcodes. The Illumina HiSeq platform was used with custom primers to sequence TCR alpha and beta cDNA libraries. The source study handled its data this way. Raw reads were processed with MiGEC to extract unique molecular identifiers, and MiXCR was used to determine CDR3 positions. For each individual, recombination models were inferred using an EM algorithm with the repgenHMM and IGoR tools. The tcR package in R was used for shared clonotype analysis, with sharing normalized by the product of cloneset sizes. Out-of-frame nonproductive sequences were analyzed to study raw recombination free of thymic and clonal selection effects. Using fastp trimming at Q25 and MiXCR clonotype assembly, TCRdb reanalyzed the public sequencing data and kept in-frame beta chains. A single entry per CDR3 protein holds the most common genes and DNA from its merged rows. The V and J calls here are based on TCRdb, not the publication. The sample contains 1.5 million or so distinct CDR3 sequences, more than 30% of them found a single time. The ten largest make up about 0.27% of the sample.

Sequences were obtained from cord blood. The TCR was taken from a newborn girl in good health. The V and J segments used are TRBV3-1 and TRBJ2-1, with the D call tentatively TRBD1 or TRBD2, each fitting 6 bases. The encoded CDR3 is CASSRLTHGGHNEQFF. The nucleotides are TGTGCCAGCAGCCGTTTGACCCATGGGGGGCACAATGAGCAGTTCTTC.